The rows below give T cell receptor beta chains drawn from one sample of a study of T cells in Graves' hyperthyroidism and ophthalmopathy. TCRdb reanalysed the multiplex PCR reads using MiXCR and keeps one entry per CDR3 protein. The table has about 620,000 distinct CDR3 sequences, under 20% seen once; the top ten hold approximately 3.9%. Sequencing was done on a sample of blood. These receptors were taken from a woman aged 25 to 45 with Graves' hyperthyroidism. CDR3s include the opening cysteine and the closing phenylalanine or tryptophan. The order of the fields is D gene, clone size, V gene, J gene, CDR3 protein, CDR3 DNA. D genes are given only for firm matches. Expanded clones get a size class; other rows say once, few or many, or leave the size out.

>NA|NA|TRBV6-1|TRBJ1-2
CASRPDGIYGYTF
TGTGCCAGCAGACCGGACGGAATCTATGGCTACACCTTC
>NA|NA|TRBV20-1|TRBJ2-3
CSATDWNSTDTQYF
TGCAGTGCTACCGACTGGAATAGCACAGATACGCAGTATTTT
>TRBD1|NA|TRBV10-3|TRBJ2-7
CAISDNRGTANEQYF
TGTGCCATCAGTGACAACAGGGGTACGGCGAACGAGCAGTACTTC
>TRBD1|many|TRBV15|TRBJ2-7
CATQLRQGSSYEQYF
TGTGCCACCCAACTTCGACAGGGATCATCCTACGAGCAGTACTTC
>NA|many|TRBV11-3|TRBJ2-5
CASSPGTAIQETQYF
TGTGCCAGCAGCCCCGGGACGGCAATCCAAGAGACCCAGTACTTC
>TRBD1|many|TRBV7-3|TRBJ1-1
CASSWTGGAEAFF
TGTGCCAGCAGCTGGACAGGGGGCGCTGAAGCTTTCTTT
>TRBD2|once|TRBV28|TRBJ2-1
CASSYGLAEQFF
TGTGCCAGCAGCTACGGACTAGCCGAGCAGTTCTTC
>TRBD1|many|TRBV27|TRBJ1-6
CASRGDRAYNSPLHF
TGTGCCAGCAGAGGGGACAGAGCCTATAATTCACCCCTCCACTTT
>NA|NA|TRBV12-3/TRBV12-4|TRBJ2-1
CASSPGRKETQFF
TGTGCCAGCAGTCCTGGACGTAAAGAGACCCAGTTCTTC
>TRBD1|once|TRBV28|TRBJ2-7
CASSLAGQGDSSYEQYF
TGTGCCAGCAGCCTAGCCGGACAGGGGGACAGCTCCTACGAGCAGTACTTC
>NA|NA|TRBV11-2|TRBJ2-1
CASSSTKGPCNEQFF
TGTGCCAGCAGTTCGACCAAAGGCCCCTGCAATGAGCAGTTCTTC
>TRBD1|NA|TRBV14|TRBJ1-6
CASSQGAQGDNSPLHF
TGTGCCAGCAGCCAGGGGGCGCAGGGGGATAATTCACCCCTCCACTTT
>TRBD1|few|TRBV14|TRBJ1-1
CASSQGRGQGEAQAFF
TGTGCCAGCAGCCAAGGACGGGGACAGGGAGAGGCACAAGCTTTCTTT
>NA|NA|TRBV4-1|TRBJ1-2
CASSQDDGGLFYGYTF
TGCGCCAGCAGCCAAGATGATGGGGGACTGTTCTATGGCTACACCTTC
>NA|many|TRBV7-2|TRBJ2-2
CASSLTRVPNTGELFF
TGTGCCAGCAGCCTAACCAGGGTACCTAACACCGGGGAGCTGTTTTTT
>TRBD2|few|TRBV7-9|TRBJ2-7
CASSKAGIYEQYF
TGTGCCAGCAGCAAAGCGGGGATCTACGAGCAGTACTTC
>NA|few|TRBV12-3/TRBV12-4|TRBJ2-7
CASSSRLGGEQYF
TGTGCCAGCAGTTCGCGCCTGGGGGGCGAGCAGTACTTC
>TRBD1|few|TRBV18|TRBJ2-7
CASSPSQGKGYEQYF
TGTGCCAGCTCACCTTCACAGGGGAAGGGGTACGAGCAGTACTTC
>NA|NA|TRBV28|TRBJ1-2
CASTTSGANYGYTF
TGTGCCAGCACTACCTCCGGGGCGAACTATGGCTACACCTTC
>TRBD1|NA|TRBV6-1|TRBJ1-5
CASSEAPGQGNQPQHF
TGTGCCAGCAGTGAAGCACCGGGACAGGGGAATCAGCCCCAGCATTTT
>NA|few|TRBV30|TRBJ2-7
CAWSEAVEQYF
TGTGCCTGGAGTGAGGCGGTCGAGCAGTACTTC
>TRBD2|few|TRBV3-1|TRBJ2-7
CASSHRVAGSYEQYF
TGTGCCAGCAGCCATCGAGTAGCGGGTAGCTACGAGCAGTACTTC
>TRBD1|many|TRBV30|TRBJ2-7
CAWREDRGGPYEQYF
TGTGCCTGGAGGGAGGACAGGGGAGGACCCTACGAGCAGTACTTC
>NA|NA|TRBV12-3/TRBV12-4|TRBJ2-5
CASRPIRGETQYF
TGTGCCAGCAGACCGATAAGGGGAGAGACCCAGTACTTC
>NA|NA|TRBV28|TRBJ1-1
CASSPGGGAAWTEAFF
TGTGCCAGCAGTCCCGGGGGAGGGGCCGCCTGGACTGAAGCTTTCTTT
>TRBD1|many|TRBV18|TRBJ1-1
CASSPQGAVTEAFF
TGTGCCAGCTCACCACAGGGGGCTGTCACTGAAGCTTTCTTT
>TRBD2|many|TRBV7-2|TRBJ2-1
CASSLARGRRYNEQFF
TGTGCCAGCAGCTTAGCACGCGGGAGGAGGTACAATGAGCAGTTCTTC
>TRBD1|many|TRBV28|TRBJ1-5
CASSSGQGRRTTLKHF
TGTGCCAGCAGTTCCGGACAGGGAAGACGGACGACGCTCAAGCATTTT
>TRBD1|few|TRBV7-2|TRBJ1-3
CASSRAARGLEGNTIYF
TGTGCCAGCAGCCGAGCTGCAAGGGGGCTTGAGGGAAACACCATATATTTT
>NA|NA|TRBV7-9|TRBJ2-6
CASSPGPSGANVLTF
TGTGCCAGCAGCCCAGGGCCCTCTGGGGCCAACGTCCTGACTTTC
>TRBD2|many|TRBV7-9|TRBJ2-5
CASSLLASGLQETQYF
TGTGCCAGCAGCTTATTGGCTAGCGGTCTACAAGAGACCCAGTACTTC
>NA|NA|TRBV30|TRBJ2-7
CAWSGGDEQYF
TGTGCCTGGAGTGGAGGGGACGAGCAGTACTTC
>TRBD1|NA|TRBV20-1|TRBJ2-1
CSADRGGPFDEQFF
TGCAGTGCTGACAGGGGGGGCCCGTTTGATGAGCAGTTCTTC
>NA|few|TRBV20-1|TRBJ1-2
CSAREAAGYGYTF
TGCAGTGCTAGAGAGGCAGCTGGCTATGGCTACACCTTC
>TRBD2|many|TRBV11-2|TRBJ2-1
CASSLYVAGGNEQFF
TGTGCCAGCAGCTTATACGTAGCGGGAGGGAATGAGCAGTTCTTC
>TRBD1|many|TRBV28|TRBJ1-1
CASSRDRTNTEAFF
TGTGCCAGCAGTAGGGACAGGACGAACACTGAAGCTTTCTTT
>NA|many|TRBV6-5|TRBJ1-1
CASSTGTPEAFF
TGTGCCAGCAGCACCGGGACACCTGAAGCTTTCTTT
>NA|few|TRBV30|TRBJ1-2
CAWSGVSRSYGYTF
TGTGCCTGGAGTGGTGTGTCCCGGAGCTATGGCTACACCTTC
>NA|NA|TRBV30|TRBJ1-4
CAWSATRLLFF
TGTGCCTGGAGTGCAACCCGTCTCCTGTTTTTT
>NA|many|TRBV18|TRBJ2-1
CASSPTQTNEQFF
TGTGCCAGCTCACCAACACAGACTAATGAGCAGTTCTTC
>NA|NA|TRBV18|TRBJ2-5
CASSPRAQKTILAETQYF
TGTGCCAGCTCACCAAGGGCCCAAAAGACCATTCTAGCAGAGACCCAGTACTTC
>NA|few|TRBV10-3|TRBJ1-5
CAISDGGISPQHF
TGTGCCATCAGTGACGGGGGAATTAGCCCCCAGCATTTT
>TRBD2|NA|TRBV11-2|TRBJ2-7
CASSLVAGNYAEQYF
TGTGCCAGCAGCTTAGTAGCGGGAAACTACGCCGAGCAGTACTTC
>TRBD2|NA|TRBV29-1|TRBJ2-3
CSAPAGGIDTQYF
TGCAGCGCCCCTGCGGGAGGGATAGATACGCAGTATTTT
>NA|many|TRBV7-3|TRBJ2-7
CASSLGTTSYEQYF
TGTGCCAGCAGCTTAGGTACTACATCCTACGAGCAGTACTTC
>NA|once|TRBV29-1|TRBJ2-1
CSVQRGEFRFF
TGCAGCGTTCAACGGGGTGAATTTCGGTTCTTC
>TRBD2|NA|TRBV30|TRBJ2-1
CAWSVLAGVESEQFF
TGTGCCTGGAGTGTACTAGCGGGAGTTGAGTCTGAGCAGTTCTTC
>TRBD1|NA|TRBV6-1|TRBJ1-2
CASSVNRGSHGYTF
TGTGCCAGCAGCGTAAACAGGGGGTCTCATGGCTACACCTTC
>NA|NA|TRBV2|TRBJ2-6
CASRVDSSGANVLTF
TGTGCCAGCAGGGTGGACTCCTCTGGGGCCAACGTCCTGACTTTC
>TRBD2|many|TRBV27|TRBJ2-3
CASSLLRPSGRASTDTQYF
TGTGCCAGCAGTTTATTGAGGCCTAGCGGGAGGGCTAGCACAGATACGCAGTATTTT
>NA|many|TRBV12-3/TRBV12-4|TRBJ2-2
CASSLNEELFF
TGTGCCAGCAGTTTAAACGAGGAGCTGTTTTTT
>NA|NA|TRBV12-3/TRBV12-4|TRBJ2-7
CASRRPGQASYEQYF
TGTGCCAGCAGACGACCGGGACAAGCCTCCTACGAGCAGTACTTC